This entry is about one T cell receptor (beta chain). This specimen comes from a study of blood T cell repertoires in COVID-19. Study as a whole: Researchers got acute and convalescent COVID-19 samples from the United States, Italy and Spain.

Seattle-derived patients entered the study during active infection and were followed longitudinally. Assay used: immunoSEQ multiplex PCR; TCRdb lists only in-frame clones, some missing. The sample lists approximately 460,000 clones, approximately 92% occurring once. Sequenced: peripheral blood. The receptor was isolated from a man between 18 and 35 years old with COVID-19, enrolled during active disease.

The CDR3 DNA reads as TGCGCCAGCAGCGGGGGACAGGGCCCCTACAATGAGCAGTTCTTC. This sequence encodes CASSGGQGPYNEQFF. This chain links TRBV5-1 with TRBJ2-1; 9 bases line up with TRBD1. V was clipped by 4 bases and J by 2 bases; unmatched bases: 4. The CDR3 consists of 15 residues. The V gene's germline CDR1 is SGHRS and CDR2 YFSETQ.